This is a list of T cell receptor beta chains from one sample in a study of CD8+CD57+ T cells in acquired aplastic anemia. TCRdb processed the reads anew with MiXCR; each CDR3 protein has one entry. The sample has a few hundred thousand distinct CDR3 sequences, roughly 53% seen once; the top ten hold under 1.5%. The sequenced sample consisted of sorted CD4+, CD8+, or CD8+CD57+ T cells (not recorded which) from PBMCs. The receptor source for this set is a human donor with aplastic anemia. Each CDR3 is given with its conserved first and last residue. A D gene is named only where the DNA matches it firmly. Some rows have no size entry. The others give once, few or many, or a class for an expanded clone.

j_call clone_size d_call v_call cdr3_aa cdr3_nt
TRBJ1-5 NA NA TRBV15 CATSPTGGNQPQHF TGTGCCACCAGCCCTACAGGCGGTAATCAGCCCCAGCATTTT
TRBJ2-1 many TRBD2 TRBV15 CATSRDTSSGNNEQFF TGTGCCACCAGCAGAGATACGTCTAGCGGGAACAATGAGCAGTTCTTC
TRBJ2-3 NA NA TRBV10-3 CAISEPSLSTDTRYF TGTGCCATCAGTGAGCCTAGCCTTAGCACAGATACGCGGTATTTT
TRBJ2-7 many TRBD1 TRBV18 CASSPGQEGKVQYF TGTGCCAGCTCACCGGGACAGGAGGGGAAGGTGCAGTACTTC
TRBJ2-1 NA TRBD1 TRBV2 CASSTGTGTQEQFF TGTGCCAGCAGTACCGGGACAGGGACACAGGAGCAGTTCTTC
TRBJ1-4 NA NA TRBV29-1 CSVVSPGVPKGLFF TGCAGCGTTGTATCTCCTGGGGTCCCAAAGGGACTGTTTTTT
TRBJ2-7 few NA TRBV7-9 CASSFRVGEQYF TGTGCCAGCAGCTTTAGGGTTGGCGAGCAGTACTTC
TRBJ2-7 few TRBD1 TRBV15 CATSPGTARSLAHEQYF TGTGCCACCAGCCCCGGGACAGCTAGATCCTTGGCTCACGAGCAGTACTTC
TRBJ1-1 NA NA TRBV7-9 CASSLQEGNTEAFF TGTGCCAGCAGCTTACAGGAGGGGAACACTGAAGCTTTCTTT
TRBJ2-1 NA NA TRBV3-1 CANSPQEGAYNEQFF TGTGCCAACAGCCCCCAGGAAGGGGCCTACAATGAGCAGTTCTTC
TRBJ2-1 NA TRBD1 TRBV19 CASSTTGVGNEQFF TGTGCCAGTAGTACAACAGGGGTAGGCAATGAGCAGTTCTTC
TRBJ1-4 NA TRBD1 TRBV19 CASSIGTGDEKLFF TGTGCCAGTAGTATAGGTACAGGGGATGAAAAACTGTTTTTT
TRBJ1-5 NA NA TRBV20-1 CSASSDQPQHF TGCAGTGCTAGTTCGGACCAGCCCCAGCATTTT
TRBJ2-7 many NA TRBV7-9 CASSLSLYEQYF TGTGCCAGCAGCTTATCTCTCTACGAGCAGTACTTC
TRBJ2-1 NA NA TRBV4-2 CASSPRSPEEFF TGTGCCAGCAGCCCCCGGTCGCCAGAGGAGTTCTTC
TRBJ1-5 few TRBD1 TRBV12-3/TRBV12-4 CASSGQDSNQPQHF TGTGCCAGCAGCGGACAGGATAGCAATCAGCCCCAGCATTTT
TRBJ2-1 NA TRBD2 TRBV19 CASSMSGGAQTYNEQFF TGTGCCAGTAGTATGAGCGGGGGGGCCCAGACCTACAATGAGCAGTTCTTC
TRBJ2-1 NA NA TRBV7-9 CASWQWGLDYNEQFF TGTGCCAGCTGGCAGTGGGGCCTAGACTACAATGAGCAGTTCTTC
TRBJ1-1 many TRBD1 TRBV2 CASTQTGANTEAFF TGTGCCAGCACCCAGACAGGGGCGAACACTGAAGCTTTCTTT
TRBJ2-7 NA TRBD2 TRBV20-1 CSAAPRTRPYEQYF TGCAGTGCCGCCCCGAGGACTAGACCTTACGAGCAGTACTTC
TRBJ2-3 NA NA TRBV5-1 CASSLTGQRTPQNTQYF TGCGCCAGCAGCTTGACAGGGCAGCGGACTCCACAGAATACGCAGTATTTT
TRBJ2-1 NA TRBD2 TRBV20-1 CSARDFGGRVYEQFF TGCAGTGCTAGAGATTTTGGGGGGAGGGTTTATGAGCAGTTCTTC